A single sample is the source of the 23 T cell receptor beta chains below, sequenced in a study of blood T cells in healthy people across ages. Using a J-beta primer mix together with a sample-barcoded 5' primer, a second PCR was run for roughly 6 to 12 cycles. MiXCR, applied by TCRdb to the 5' RACE reads, yields one record per CDR3 protein. The sample records about 400,000 distinct CDR3 sequences, 45% to 65% being singletons. The sequencing sample was made of blood. Receptors originate from a man between 60 and 70 years old in good health.

The chain recombines TRBV15 with TRBJ2-5, with D perhaps matching TRBD2 (6 bases). The V end lost 0 bases, the J end lost 11 bases, and 16 bases lay between the germline ends. Looked up from germline, CDR1 is LNHNV and CDR2 is YYDKDF (reference sequence). CDR3 length: 14 amino acids. CDR3: CATSRDYGGEEQYF. The CDR3 bases are TGTGCCACCAGCAGAGATTACGGGGGTGAGGAGCAGTACTTC.

The rearrangement uses TRBV4-1 and TRBJ2-1, with D maybe TRBD2 (6 bases). The V end was cut by 1 base, the J end by 5 bases, with 12 bases between. The length of the CDR3 is 15 residues. The V gene's germline CDR1 is MGHRA and CDR2 YSYEKL. The CDR3 coding sequence is TGCGCCAGCAGCCAAGTTGGGGGGAGGAACAATGAGCAGTTCTTC. Translation: CASSQVGGRNNEQFF.

The chain joins TRBV7-2 to TRBJ2-7; 8 bases are shared with TRBD1. Germline lookup yields CDR1 SGHTA and CDR2 FQGNSA. The V and J ends lost 1 base and 4 bases, in that order; junction bases with no gene match: 9. The CDR3 extends over 16 amino acids. CDR3 sequence reads: CASSLGLDRVGYEQYF. The CDR3 DNA reads as TGTGCCAGCAGCTTAGGCTTGGACAGGGTTGGGTACGAGCAGTACTTC.

The chain recombines TRBV11-2 with TRBJ2-5, with D tentatively TRBD2 (5 bases). CDR1 and CDR2 (germline): SGHAT, FQNNGV. Trimming shortened V by 3 bases and J by 5 bases, and 10 bases separated the two germline ends. The CDR3 consists of 13 residues. The CDR3 nucleotides are TGTGCCAGCAGCTTCGGGGTTTCGGAGACCCAGTACTTC. Translated, it gives CASSFGVSETQYF.

The V gene is TRBV3-1, the J gene TRBJ2-5, with D perhaps TRBD1 (6 bases). Per the germline V gene, CDR1 is LGHDT and CDR2 is YNNKEL (reference sequence). V was pared by 0 bases and J by 11 bases, with 22 bases between. This CDR3 comprises 16 residues. The CDR3 here is CASSQDRDRHVGEQYF. CDR3 nucleotide sequence: TGTGCCAGCAGCCAAGACCGAGACAGGCACGTGGGTGAGCAGTACTTC.

This clonotype was picked up a small number of times. The chain joins TRBV7-2 to TRBJ2-4; D may be TRBD2 (7 bases). Germline CDR1 reads SGHTA; CDR2 reads FQGNSA. CDR3 length: 12 amino acids. Trimming cost V 0 bases and J 13 bases, with 10 bases left between them. The CDR3 reads CASSLAGGEQYF. As DNA, the CDR3 is TGTGCCAGCAGCTTAGCAGGGGGGGAGCAGTACTTC.

As concerns this clonotype: This may arise from a read error, as a much more abundant clone is one base away. The rearrangement joins TRBV10-3 to TRBJ2-3; D assignment may be TRBD1 or TRBD2 (7 bases each). The CDR3 is 14 amino acids. Per the germline V gene, CDR1 is ENHRY and CDR2 is SYGVKD. This CDR3 reads CTISETGEGDTQYF. CDR3 bases: TGTACCATCAGTGAAACAGGGGAGGGAGATACGCAGTATTTT.

V is TRBV7-2 and J is TRBJ2-7; the match to TRBD2 covers 8 bases. Germline V gene lookup returns CDR1 SGHTA and CDR2 FQGNSA. The CDR3 covers 13 residues. V lost 5 bases, J lost 6 bases, and 6 bases stayed unmatched. CDR3 sequence: CASSPTSGCEQYF. The CDR3 DNA reads TGTGCCAGCAGCCCCACTAGCGGATGCGAGCAGTACTTC.

This clonotype was seen a few times. CDR3 nucleotides: TGTGCCACCCGCATTCCCGGGAGTCGTATTGAGCAGTTCTTC. It encodes CATRIPGSRIEQFF. This sequence joins TRBV28 and TRBJ2-1; D is perhaps TRBD2 (6 bases). The ends were cut back, 10 bases at V and 9 bases at J, with 22 bases in the middle. The germline V gene encodes CDR1 MDHEN and CDR2 SYDVKM. The CDR3 spans 14 residues. Full variable domain (missing parts from reference TRBV28 and TRBJ2-1): DVKVTQSSRYLVKRTGEKVFLECVQDMDHENMFWYRQDPGLGLRLIYFSYDVKMKEKGDIPEGYSVSREKKERFSLILESASTNQTSMYLCATRIPGSRIEQFFGPGTRLTVL.

The chain is built from TRBV4-3 and TRBJ2-3; the match to TRBD2 covers 10 bases. The V gene's germline CDR1 is LGHNA and CDR2 YSLEER. Germline trimming cut 8 bases from V and 0 bases from J; bases unmatched to any gene: 8. The CDR3 is made up of 16 amino acids. The CDR3 is CASGPGLAHSTDTQYF. The CDR3 DNA reads TGCGCCAGCGGCCCGGGACTAGCGCATAGCACAGATACGCAGTATTTT.

The chain recombines TRBV18 with TRBJ2-4; 7 bases are shared with TRBD1. The tail of the sequence fits TRBJ2-7 better, so the J call may be wrong. The length of the CDR3 is 15 residues. Germline CDR1 KGHSH, CDR2 LQKENI. CDR3 in amino acids: CASSLRRGRGDEQYF. The CDR3 DNA follows: TGTGCCAGCTCACTAAGAAGGGGGCGTGGCGACGAGCAGTACTTC.

V usage is TRBV7-9 and J usage is TRBJ1-2, with 7 bases identical to TRBD1. The CDR3 loop spans 14 amino acids. J lost 4 bases, V lost 5 bases, and 7 bases had no gene match. Germline lookup yields CDR1 SEHNR and CDR2 FQNEAQ (reference sequence). The DNA for the CDR3 is TGTGCCAGCAGCCACGCCGACAGGGCCTATGGCTACACCTTC. Protein: CASSHADRAYGYTF.

This chain joins TRBV6-2 or TRBV6-3 and TRBJ2-3; no clear D. This CDR3 is 16 amino acids long. Between the trimmed V and J ends, which lost 5 bases and 0 bases, there was a span of 15 bases. Germline values: CDR1 MNHEY, CDR2 SVGEGT. The CDR3 region is CASSTRTETSTDTQYF. The CDR3 coding sequence is TGTGCCAGCAGTACACGGACGGAGACTAGCACAGATACGCAGTATTTT.

As for this clonotype: A much bigger clone sits one base away, suggesting this may be a read error. The chain couples TRBV29-1 to TRBJ2-7, with D tentatively TRBD2 (6 bases). The J call may be in error: the DNA end matches TRBJ2-5 better. Germline assignment: CDR1 SQVTM and CDR2 ANQGSEA. The CDR3 contains 14 residues. The CDR3 spells CGVNSPGLGETQYF. In DNA form, the CDR3 reads TGCGGCGTGAACAGCCCGGGACTGGGGGAGACCCAGTACTTC.

The chain combines TRBV20-1 with TRBJ2-5, with D possibly TRBD2 on 5 matching bases. The V gene's germline CDR1 is DFQATT and CDR2 SNEGSKA (reference sequence). The CDR3 has 13 residues. Trimming took 6 bases from V and 1 from J, leaving 12 bases between them. The CDR3 sequence: CSAQSGPQETQYF. CDR3 in DNA: TGCAGTGCACAAAGCGGTCCCCAAGAGACCCAGTACTTC.

V gene TRBV27 combines with J gene TRBJ2-4, with D possibly TRBD2 on 6 matching bases. CDR1 and CDR2 from the germline V gene are MNHEY and SMNVEV (reference sequence). The CDR3 is 17 residues long. The V and J ends lost 5 bases and 6 bases respectively, with 23 bases between them. The CDR3 region is CASSKGGQGIFRNIQYF. The CDR3 DNA reads as TGTGCCAGCAGTAAGGGAGGCCAGGGCATTTTTAGAAACATTCAGTACTTC.

This sequence joins TRBV14 and TRBJ2-1; no definite D call. V lost 0 bases and J lost 11, with 11 bases in between. The germline V gene has CDR1 SGHDN and CDR2 FVKESK. The CDR3 is made up of 13 amino acids. CDR3 in amino acids: CASSQDTASKQFF. Written as DNA, the CDR3 is TGTGCCAGCAGCCAAGATACGGCGTCAAAGCAGTTCTTC. Supplemented by reference TRBV14 and TRBJ2-1, the full variable domain reads EAGVTQFPSHSVIEKGQTVTLRCDPISGHDNLYWYRRVMGKEIKFLLHFVKESKQDESGMPNNRFLAERTGGTYSTLKVQPAELEDSGVYFCASSQDTASKQFFGPGTRLTVL.

The chain couples TRBV15 to TRBJ2-1, with 11 bases aligning to TRBD2. Germline CDR1 LNHNV, CDR2 YYDKDF (reference sequence). J was trimmed by 3 bases and V by 6 bases; bases with no gene match: 7. The length of the CDR3 is 16 residues. Here the CDR3 DNA reads TGTGCCACCAGTCAGGGACTAGCGGCTCGCTACAATGAGCAGTTCTTC. This gives the protein CATSQGLAARYNEQFF.

The genes are TRBV7-8 and TRBJ1-1; D unclear. The CDR3 spans 18 residues. The germline CDR1 and CDR2 sequences are SGHVS and FQNEAQ. V lost 2 bases and J lost 0, with 19 bases in between. CDR3: CASSLNVGGRLMNTEAFF. As DNA, the CDR3 is TGTGCCAGCAGCTTAAACGTAGGTGGGAGACTTATGAACACTGAAGCTTTCTTT. Drawing the rest from reference TRBV7-8 and TRBJ1-1, the complete variable domain is GAGVSQSPRYKVAKRGQDVALRCDPISGHVSLFWYQQALGQGPEFLTYFQNEAQLDKSGLPSDRFFAERPEGSVSTLKIQRTQQEDSAVYLCASSLNVGGRLMNTEAFFGQGTRLTVV.

The V and J genes are TRBV11-2 and TRBJ2-3, with 9 bases identical to TRBD1. V lost 2 bases, J lost 4 bases, and 7 bases stayed unmatched. Germline CDR1 SGHAT, CDR2 FQNNGV. This CDR3 has 16 residues. CDR3 nucleotides: TGTGCCAGCAGCTTAAGCTCGACAGGGGGGGCAGATACGCAGTATTTT. As protein: CASSLSSTGGADTQYF.

This chain connects TRBV20-1 to TRBJ1-6; D is unresolved. CDR1 and CDR2 from the germline V gene are DFQATT and SNEGSKA (reference sequence). Trimming cost V 5 bases and J 9 bases, with 14 bases left between them. The CDR3 is made up of 13 amino acids. The CDR3 sequence: CSAPGPPGSPLHF. In nucleotides, the CDR3 is TGCAGTGCTCCAGGCCCTCCGGGTTCACCCCTCCACTTT.

This clonotype was recorded a few times. In DNA, the CDR3 is TGCAGCGCCGTACTGGGGATCTACGAGCAGTACTTC. This codes for CSAVLGIYEQYF. The V and J genes are TRBV29-1 and TRBJ2-7; D is unclear. Looked up from germline, CDR1 is SQVTM and CDR2 is ANQGSEA. The CDR3 has 12 residues. The V gene lost 7 bases and the J gene lost 3 bases, with 13 bases spanning the gap.

CDR3 nucleotides: TGCAGTGCTAGAGTCTTAGGGCCACCTTCCTCTGGGGCCAACGTCCTGACTTTC. Translating gives CSARVLGPPSSGANVLTF. The chain is built from TRBV20-1 and TRBJ2-6, with D uncertain. The ends were cut back, 1 base at V and 0 bases at J, with 16 bases in the middle. Germline assignment: CDR1 DFQATT and CDR2 SNEGSKA (reference sequence). The CDR3 consists of 18 residues.